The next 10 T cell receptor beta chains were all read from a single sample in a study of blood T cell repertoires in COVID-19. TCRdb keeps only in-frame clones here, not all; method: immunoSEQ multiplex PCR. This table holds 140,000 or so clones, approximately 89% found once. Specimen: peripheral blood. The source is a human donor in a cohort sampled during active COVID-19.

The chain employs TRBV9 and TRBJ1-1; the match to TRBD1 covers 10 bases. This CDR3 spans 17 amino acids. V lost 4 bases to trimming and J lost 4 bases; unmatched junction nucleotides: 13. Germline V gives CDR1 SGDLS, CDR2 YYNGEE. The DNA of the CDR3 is TGTGCCAGCAGCCATCAGACCGGGACAGGGGTCGGCACTGAAGCTTTCTTT. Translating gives CASSHQTGTGVGTEAFF. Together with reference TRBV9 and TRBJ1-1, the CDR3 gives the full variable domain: DSGVTQTPKHLITATGQRVTLRCSPRSGDLSVYWYQQSLDQGLQFLIQYYNGEERAKGNILERFSAQQFPDLHSELNLSSLELGDSALYFCASSHQTGTGVGTEAFFGQGTRLTVV.

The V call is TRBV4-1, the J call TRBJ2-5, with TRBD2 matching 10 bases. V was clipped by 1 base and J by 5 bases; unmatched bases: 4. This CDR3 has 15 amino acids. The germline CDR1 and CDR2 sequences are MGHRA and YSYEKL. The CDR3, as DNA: TGCGCCAGCAGCCAAGTGGGAGCGGGAGGGGAGACCCAGTACTTC. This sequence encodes CASSQVGAGGETQYF.

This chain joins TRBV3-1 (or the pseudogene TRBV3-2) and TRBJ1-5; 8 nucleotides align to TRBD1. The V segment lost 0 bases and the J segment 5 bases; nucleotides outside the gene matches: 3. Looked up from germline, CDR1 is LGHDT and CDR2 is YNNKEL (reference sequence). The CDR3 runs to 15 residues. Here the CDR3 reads CASSQDRTGHQPQHF. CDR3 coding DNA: TGTGCCAGCAGCCAAGATCGGACAGGGCATCAGCCCCAGCATTTT.

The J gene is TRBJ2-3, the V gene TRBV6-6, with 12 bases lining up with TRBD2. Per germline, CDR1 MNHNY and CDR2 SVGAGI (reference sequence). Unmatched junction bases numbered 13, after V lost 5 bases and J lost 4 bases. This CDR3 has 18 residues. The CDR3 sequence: CASSPGLAGFYLADTQYF. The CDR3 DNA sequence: TGTGCCAGCAGTCCAGGACTAGCGGGGTTCTATCTAGCAGATACGCAGTATTTT.

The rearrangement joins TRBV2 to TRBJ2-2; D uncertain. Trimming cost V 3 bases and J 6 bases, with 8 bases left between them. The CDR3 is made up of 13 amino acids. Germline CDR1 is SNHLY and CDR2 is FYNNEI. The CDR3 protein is CASSDERSGELFF. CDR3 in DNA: TGTGCCAGCAGTGATGAGAGGTCCGGGGAGCTGTTTTTT.

CDR3 region: CASSLVAYEQYF. The CDR3 nucleotides read TGTGCCAGCAGCTTAGTAGCGTACGAGCAGTACTTC. The chain links TRBV7-9 to TRBJ2-7, with D possibly matching TRBD2 (5 bases). Trimming took 1 base from V and 4 from J, leaving 5 bases between them. The CDR3 runs to 12 residues. Germline V gene lookup returns CDR1 SEHNR and CDR2 FQNEAQ (reference sequence).

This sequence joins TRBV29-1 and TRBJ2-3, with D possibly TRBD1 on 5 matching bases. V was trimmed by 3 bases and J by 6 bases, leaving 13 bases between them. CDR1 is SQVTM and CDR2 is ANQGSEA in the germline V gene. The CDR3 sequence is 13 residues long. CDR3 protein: CSVEGRLADTQYF. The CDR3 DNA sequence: TGCAGCGTTGAGGGGCGGCTCGCGGATACGCAGTATTTT.

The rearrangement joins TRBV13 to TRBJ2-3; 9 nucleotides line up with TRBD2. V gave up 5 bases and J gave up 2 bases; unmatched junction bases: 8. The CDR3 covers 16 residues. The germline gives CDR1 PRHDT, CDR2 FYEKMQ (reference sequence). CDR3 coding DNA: TGTGCCAGCAGCGAGCTGACTAGCGGAGACACAGATACGCAGTATTTT. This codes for CASSELTSGDTDTQYF.

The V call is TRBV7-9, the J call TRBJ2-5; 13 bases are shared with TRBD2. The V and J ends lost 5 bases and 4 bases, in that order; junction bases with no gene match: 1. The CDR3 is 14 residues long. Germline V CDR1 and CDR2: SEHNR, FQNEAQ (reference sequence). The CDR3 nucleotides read TGTGCCAGCAGCCGACTAGCGGGGGGAGAGACCCAGTACTTC. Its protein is CASSRLAGGETQYF.

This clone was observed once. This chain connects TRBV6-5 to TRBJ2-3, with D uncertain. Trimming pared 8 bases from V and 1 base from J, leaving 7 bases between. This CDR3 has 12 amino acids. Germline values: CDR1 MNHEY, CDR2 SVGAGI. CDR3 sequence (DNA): TGTGCCAGCTCTCAGGGCACAGATACGCAGTATTTT. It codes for CASSQGTDTQYF.